This T cell receptor (beta chain) was observed in a study of T cell repertoires in cytomegalovirus infection. The overall study: HLA-B-restricted CMV epitopes that are well studied were used alongside recently identified HLA-C-restricted ones. CMV infection plus the matching HLA type was flagged by public TCR beta signatures. Study-level results: Dominating the ex vivo response were TCR beta clonotypes that were CMV-specific and HLA-C-restricted.

About this clonotype itself: What it binds is not known.

TCRdb itself ran the reads through MiXCR, one entry per CDR3 protein. Of around 570,000 distinct CDR3 sequences listed, 35% to 50% are singletons. The CDR3 runs to 12 residues. J lost 4 bases, V lost 8 bases, and 2 bases had no gene match. The TCR originated in a human donor in good health (CMV status not recorded). Some clones in this sample may be carry-over from other donors' samples. This material consisted of cultured PBMCs, taken from culture after CMV antigen stimulation. The chain couples TRBV12-3 or TRBV12-4 to TRBJ2-5; 9 nucleotides agree with TRBD2. The CDR3 DNA follows: TGTGCCAGCTCGACTAGCGGAGAGACCCAGTACTTC. Its translation is CASSTSGETQYF.